Below, 26 T cell receptor beta chains from the same sample are listed, as sequenced in a study of human T cells and chemical hapten exposure. TCRdb analysed the RACE reads with MiXCR anew, one entry per CDR3 protein. The data contain fewer than 85,000 distinct CDR3 sequences, 8.6% of them seen just once; the ten biggest clones take up over 1.5%. The time point denotes: healthy volunteer bleed at 6 weeks. The starting material, unfractionated whole blood, was used for total RNA extraction. Material for sequencing was whole blood. These receptors were taken from a male donor in good health. Some clones in this sample may be carry-over from other donors' samples.

The sample holds a few counts of this clonotype. This chain links TRBV2 with TRBJ1-1, with D possibly matching TRBD1 (6 bases). The CDR3 is 15 amino acids. Germline loops: CDR1 SNHLY, CDR2 FYNNEI. Trimming removed 6 bases at V and 4 bases at J, with 18 bases between. Here the CDR3 DNA reads TGTGCCAGCAGGGACCCAAACAGGGCTGCCACTGAAGCTTTCTTT. Translated: CASRDPNRAATEAFF.

The CDR3, as DNA: TGTGCCAGCAGGTCTCCGACTAGCGGGGCCCACAATGAGCAGTTCTTC. Protein product: CASRSPTSGAHNEQFF. The J gene is TRBJ2-1, the V gene TRBV13, with 11 positions matching TRBD2. The length of the CDR3 is 16 residues. With V trimmed by 6 bases and J by 5 bases, 9 bases remained unmatched. Germline CDR1 is PRHDT and CDR2 is FYEKMQ (reference sequence).

V usage is TRBV7-2 and J usage is TRBJ2-3, with D hard to call. The germline V and J ends were trimmed by 0 bases and 2 bases, with 12 bases remaining between them. The CDR3 is made up of 16 amino acids. CDR1 is SGHTA, CDR2 FQGNSA, per germline. Here the CDR3 DNA reads TGTGCCAGCAGCTTAGCGAAGGGATCGTTCACAGATACGCAGTATTTT. It yields the protein CASSLAKGSFTDTQYF.

The table lists this clonotype with a few counts. The rearrangement joins TRBV6-5 to TRBJ1-5, with D uncertain. The CDR3 runs 13 residues. Trimming removed 2 bases at V and 4 bases at J, with 6 bases between. In germline, CDR1 is MNHEY, CDR2 SVGAGI. Written as DNA, the CDR3 is TGTGCCAGCAGTTACGGAAGAAATCAGCCCCAGCATTTT. Protein: CASSYGRNQPQHF.

This clonotype came up a few times. The rearrangement uses TRBV27 and TRBJ2-7; weak D call: TRBD2 (5 bases). CDR1 is MNHEY, CDR2 SMNVEV, per germline (reference sequence). Between the trimmed V and J ends, which lost 6 bases and 5 bases, there was a span of 8 bases. CDR3 length: 11 residues. The CDR3 DNA reads as TGTGCCAGCAGGTGGGGAGACGAGCAGTACTTC. Translating it yields CASRWGDEQYF.

V is TRBV10-3 and J is TRBJ1-2, with a tentative D call TRBD1 (5 bases). The CDR3 covers 18 residues. With 0 bases removed from V and 4 bases from J, the gap between germline ends came to 21 bases. Germline V gene sequence: CDR1 ENHRY, CDR2 SYGVKD. In DNA, the CDR3 is TGTGCCATCAGTGAGTCCGTAGTTATTGGGGCGGAGATCTATGGCTACACCTTC. Protein: CAISESVVIGAEIYGYTF.

The rearrangement uses TRBV6-1 and TRBJ2-7; TRBD1 is a possible D gene (6 bases). Trimming took 7 bases from V and 7 from J, leaving 20 bases between them. The CDR3 spans 14 residues. Germline CDR1 and CDR2: MNHNS and SASEGT. This CDR3 is CASNTGTPLQEQYF. CDR3 in DNA: TGTGCCAGCAATACCGGGACACCCCTTCAAGAGCAGTACTTC.

The V and J genes are TRBV7-4 and TRBJ2-7; perhaps D is TRBD1 or TRBD2 (5 bases each). V gave up 4 bases and J gave up 0 bases, with 16 bases separating them. In germline, CDR1 is SGHVT, CDR2 SQSDAQ. This CDR3 has 16 residues. This CDR3 reads CASSWGRNCDSYEQYF. CDR3 in DNA: TGTGCCAGCAGCTGGGGACGCAACTGCGACTCCTACGAGCAGTACTTC.

The rearrangement links TRBV25-1 to TRBJ2-7, with a tentative D call TRBD1 (6 bases). There are 12 residues in the CDR3. Looked up from germline, CDR1 is MGHDK and CDR2 is SYGVNS. The V end lost 4 bases, the J end lost 3 bases, and 7 bases lay between the germline ends. The CDR3 bases are TGTGCCAGCAGTGGGACAGTCTACGAGCAGTACTTC. Its protein is CASSGTVYEQYF.

The J gene is TRBJ2-1, the V gene TRBV4-2, with D hard to call. CDR1 is LGHNA, CDR2 YNFKEQ, per germline. Trimming removed 0 bases from V and 4 bases from J, with 10 bases in between. The CDR3 extends over 15 amino acids. Written as DNA, the CDR3 is TGTGCCAGCAGCCAAGATCTGGCGGAGTACAATGAGCAGTTCTTC. Encoded protein: CASSQDLAEYNEQFF.

This clonotype has more than one count but fewer than ten. This chain links TRBV18 with TRBJ2-7; D not certain. The germline gives CDR1 KGHSH, CDR2 LQKENI. The CDR3 is 14 residues long. Trimming took off 3 bases at V and 2 bases at J, with 11 bases between the two ends. DNA of the CDR3: TGTGCCAGCTCACCCCCTGCGCCGGCCTACGAGCAGTACTTC. As protein: CASSPPAPAYEQYF.

The table lists this clonotype with a few counts. The V gene is TRBV6-5, the J gene TRBJ1-2; 8 nucleotides align to TRBD1. The CDR3 has 14 residues. Per germline, CDR1 MNHEY and CDR2 SVGAGI. V trimming: 0 bases; J trimming: 4 bases; junction bases outside the gene matches: 1. In DNA, the CDR3 is TGTGCCAGCAGTTACTCGGGACAGGTCTATGGCTACACCTTC. As protein: CASSYSGQVYGYTF.

This clonotype was recorded at least ten times. J is TRBJ1-5 and V is TRBV7-6, with D possibly TRBD1 on 5 matching bases. Germline CDR1 and CDR2: SGHVS and FNYEAQ. The V and J ends lost 1 base and 0 bases respectively, with 19 bases between them. This CDR3 region has 19 residues. CDR3 nucleotide sequence: TGTGCCAGCAGCTTAGAGAGCTGGGTAGGGGCCGATAGCAATCAGCCCCAGCATTTT. Encoded protein: CASSLESWVGADSNQPQHF.

In its sample, this clonotype was seen many times. The V call is TRBV6-5, the J call TRBJ2-1; TRBD1 matches 9 bases. CDR1 is MNHEY, CDR2 SVGAGI, per germline. V lost 6 bases, J lost 2 bases, and 5 bases stayed unmatched. The CDR3 loop spans 15 amino acids. Here the CDR3 reads CASRETGGAYNEQFF. The DNA of the CDR3 is TGTGCCAGCAGGGAAACAGGGGGCGCCTACAATGAGCAGTTCTTC.

The genes are TRBV4-1 and TRBJ2-4, with TRBD2 identical over 14 bases. Trimming took 3 bases from V and 6 from J; bases not matched to a gene: 4. Germline V gene lookup returns CDR1 MGHRA and CDR2 YSYEKL. The CDR3 extends over 16 amino acids. As DNA, the CDR3 is TGCGCCAGCAGCCAGGAAGGACTAGCGGGGGGAAACATTCAGTACTTC. Translation: CASSQEGLAGGNIQYF.

This clonotype appeared many times. The rearrangement links TRBV7-9 to TRBJ2-5; 7 bases are shared with TRBD1. Germline values: CDR1 SEHNR, CDR2 FQNEAQ (reference sequence). The trim removed 3 bases at V and 1 base at J, leaving 8 bases unmatched. The CDR3 sequence is 16 residues long. In DNA form, the CDR3 reads TGTGCCAGCAGCTTCGCAACAGGGGCCTCCCAAGAGACCCAGTACTTC. Translating gives CASSFATGASQETQYF.

This clonotype was seen more than once but under ten times. V gene TRBV5-1 combines with J gene TRBJ2-3, with 8 nucleotides matching TRBD2. CDR1 and CDR2 from the germline V gene are SGHRS and YFSETQ. The J segment lost 3 bases and the V segment lost 4 bases, leaving 4 bases of the junction unmatched. The CDR3 covers 14 residues. The CDR3: CASSIGLATDTQYF. As DNA, the CDR3 is TGCGCCAGCAGCATTGGACTAGCTACAGATACGCAGTATTTT.

The V and J genes are TRBV28 and TRBJ2-3; D is possibly TRBD2 (7 bases). The CDR3 length is 15 residues. Trimming left V 7 bases short and J 0 bases short, with 14 bases between. The V gene's germline CDR1 is MDHEN and CDR2 SYDVKM. CDR3 loop: CASNKRDTSTDTQYF. As DNA, the CDR3 is TGTGCCAGCAATAAGCGGGACACTAGCACAGATACGCAGTATTTT.

This clonotype was recorded many times. V is TRBV5-1 and J is TRBJ2-7; 10 positions agree with TRBD1. This CDR3 spans 16 amino acids. Losses at the gene ends were 0 bases for V and 2 bases for J; bases not matched to a gene: 5. CDR1 is SGHRS and CDR2 is YFSETQ in the germline V gene. In DNA form, the CDR3 reads TGCGCCAGCAGCTTGGTTGTCGGGACAGGGGCCTACGAGCAGTACTTC. Protein product: CASSLVVGTGAYEQYF.

V is TRBV4-1 and J is TRBJ2-2, with a weak D call TRBD2 (5 bases). Germline V lookup: CDR1 MGHRA, CDR2 YSYEKL. This CDR3 has 16 residues. With 0 bases removed from V and 3 bases from J, the gap between germline ends came to 11 bases. CDR3: CASSQEDLGHTGELFF. The DNA for the CDR3 is TGCGCCAGCAGCCAAGAGGACTTAGGCCACACCGGGGAGCTGTTTTTT.

This clonotype was recorded at least ten times. The CDR3 sequence is CASSLVLRLPTSTDTQYF. In nucleotides, the CDR3 is TGTGCCAGCAGCTTAGTTCTTCGCCTTCCTACTAGCACAGATACGCAGTATTTT. This chain uses TRBV7-8 with TRBJ2-3; D not certain. With 1 base removed from V and 0 bases from J, the gap between germline ends came to 17 bases. This CDR3 is built from 18 residues. The germline V gene has CDR1 SGHVS and CDR2 FQNEAQ. Drawing the rest from reference TRBV7-8 and TRBJ2-3, the complete variable domain is GAGVSQSPRYKVAKRGQDVALRCDPISGHVSLFWYQQALGQGPEFLTYFQNEAQLDKSGLPSDRFFAERPEGSVSTLKIQRTQQEDSAVYLCASSLVLRLPTSTDTQYFGPGTRLTVL.

This chain links TRBV12-3 or TRBV12-4 with TRBJ2-6; D ambiguous. The CDR3 consists of 15 residues. V lost 2 bases and J lost 1, with 6 bases in between. DNA of the CDR3: TGTGCCAGCAGTTTACGACAATCTGGGGCCAACGTCCTGACTTTC. The encoded protein is CASSLRQSGANVLTF.

In its sample, this clonotype was seen many times. The V call is TRBV15, the J call TRBJ2-1, with TRBD2 identical over 8 bases. Unmatched junction bases numbered 6, after V lost 0 bases and J lost 5 bases. In germline, CDR1 is LNHNV, CDR2 YYDKDF (reference sequence). CDR3 length: 16 residues. The CDR3: CATSRDASGWHNEQFF. The CDR3 region has the DNA TGTGCCACCAGCAGAGATGCTAGCGGGTGGCACAATGAGCAGTTCTTC.

This clonotype was seen at least ten times. V is TRBV6-5 and J is TRBJ1-1; no clear D gene. Trimming left V 2 bases short and J 3 bases short, with 4 bases between. The CDR3 totals 12 residues. CDR1 and CDR2 from the germline V gene are MNHEY and SVGAGI. CDR3 in DNA: TGTGCCAGCAGTTACCGCGACACTGAAGCTTTCTTT. It is translated as CASSYRDTEAFF.

This clonotype was counted a few times. The chain couples TRBV18 to TRBJ1-1; TRBD1 matches at 9 bases. The CDR3 sequence is 14 residues long. V lost 3 bases and J lost 7; bases outside the gene matches: 6. Germline V gene data show CDR1 as KGHSH and CDR2 as LQKENI. The CDR3: CASSPIQGAIEAFF. The CDR3 DNA reads TGTGCCAGCTCACCGATACAGGGGGCTATTGAAGCTTTCTTT. The full variable domain, rest sourced from reference TRBV18 and TRBJ1-1, is NAGVMQNPRHLVRRRGQEARLRCSPMKGHSHVYWYRQLPEEGLKFMVYLQKENIIDESGMPKERFSAEFPKEGPSILRIQQVVRGDSAAYFCASSPIQGAIEAFFGQGTRLTVV.

In this sample, this clonotype turned up a few times. The chain joins TRBV6-2 or TRBV6-3 to TRBJ1-1; 10 positions match TRBD1. Unmatched junction bases numbered 0, after V lost 0 bases and J lost 5 bases. Germline CDR1 is MNHEY and CDR2 is SVGEGT. The CDR3 totals 14 residues. As DNA, the CDR3 is TGTGCCAGCAGTTACTCGGACAGGGGGACTGAAGCTTTCTTT. Protein sequence: CASSYSDRGTEAFF.